Presented here are 26 T cell receptor beta chains from one specimen sequenced in a study of T cell responses to AZD1222 COVID-19 vaccine. Measured with immunoSEQ multiplex PCR; TCRdb has only the in-frame clones, and not every one. The data hold 80,000 to 90,000 clones, with around 91% observed a single time. The sample here was peripheral blood, taken on day 0 of MenACWY control vaccination. The receptors were gathered from an adult in good health.

The chain carries TRBV5-8 and TRBJ1-2; 8 nucleotides line up with TRBD1. After removal of 1 base from V and 6 bases from J, the junction contained 14 bases not matched to a gene. Germline-derived CDR1 and CDR2 are SGHTS and YDEGEE. The CDR3 extends over 17 amino acids. The CDR3: CASSLKPGQGLGDGYTF. CDR3 nucleotides: TGTGCCAGCAGCTTGAAGCCAGGACAGGGCCTAGGGGATGGCTACACCTTC.

The gene calls are TRBV6-1 and TRBJ1-5, with D hard to call. This CDR3 contains 13 residues. The germline V and J ends were trimmed by 2 bases and 5 bases, with 7 bases remaining between them. CDR1 and CDR2 (germline): MNHNS, SASEGT. The CDR3 sequence is CASSEFLDQPQHF. The CDR3 nucleotides read TGTGCCAGCAGTGAATTTTTGGATCAGCCCCAGCATTTT.

On this clone: This CDR3 is also generated by other DNA sequences in the sample. The chain is built from TRBV12-3 or TRBV12-4 and TRBJ1-2; D remains unclear. Trimming pared 3 bases from V and 1 base from J, leaving 6 bases between. The CDR3 loop spans 13 amino acids. The DNA for the CDR3 is TGTGCCAGCAGTTTTAGGAGTAACTATGGCTACACCTTC. It specifies CASSFRSNYGYTF.

This sequence joins TRBV10-3 and TRBJ1-5; tentatively, D is TRBD1 (6 bases). The CDR3 is made up of 13 amino acids. Germline CDR1 and CDR2: ENHRY and SYGVKD. The V end lost 7 bases, the J end lost 4 bases, and 11 bases lay between the germline ends. CDR3 region: CAIMGGPNQPQHF. DNA for the CDR3: TGTGCCATCATGGGGGGCCCAAATCAGCCCCAGCATTTT.

This chain connects TRBV5-6 to TRBJ1-2; D unresolved. V gave up 2 bases and J gave up 4 bases, with 9 bases separating them. The CDR3 loop spans 13 amino acids. Germline V lookup: CDR1 SGHDT, CDR2 YYEEEE. In DNA form, the CDR3 reads TGTGCCAGCAGCTTCGGGCAAGGCTATGGCTACACCTTC. It yields the protein CASSFGQGYGYTF.

This clone was detected once. The rearrangement links TRBV6-4 to TRBJ1-5; 8 bases agree with TRBD1. Per the germline V gene, CDR1 is MRHNA and CDR2 is SNTAGT. J was trimmed by 0 bases and V by 6 bases; bases with no gene match: 10. There are 17 residues in the CDR3. DNA of the CDR3: TGTGCCAGCAGAAGGGGCAGGGGGCGAGGTAGCAATCAGCCCCAGCATTTT. This translates into CASRRGRGRGSNQPQHF.

The chain joins TRBV7-9 to TRBJ2-2; D call uncertain. This CDR3 region has 13 residues. Germline V gene lookup returns CDR1 SEHNR and CDR2 FQNEAQ (reference sequence). Trimming left V 6 bases short and J 4 bases short, with 9 bases between. The CDR3 region is CASREASTGELFF. The CDR3 DNA reads as TGTGCCAGCAGAGAAGCGAGCACCGGGGAGCTGTTTTTT.

The CDR3 here is CASSRVPGTGGSPLHF. In DNA, the CDR3 is TGTGCCAGCAGCCGCGTGCCCGGGACAGGAGGTTCACCCCTCCACTTT. The J gene is TRBJ1-6, the V gene TRBV27, with 8 positions matching TRBD1. The CDR3 sequence is 16 residues long. V shed 6 bases and J 9 bases; nucleotides not matched to a gene: 13. CDR1 MNHEY and CDR2 SMNVEV come from the germline V gene (reference sequence).

This clone was observed a single time. V usage is TRBV20-1 and J usage is TRBJ2-5; 12 bases are a match to TRBD2. Germline V gives CDR1 DFQATT, CDR2 SNEGSKA (reference sequence). With V trimmed by 3 bases and J by 5 bases, 4 bases remained unmatched. CDR3 length: 14 residues. This chain's CDR3 is CSASPTSGGETQYF. CDR3 in DNA: TGCAGTGCTAGTCCCACTAGCGGGGGGGAGACCCAGTACTTC.

The chain is built from TRBV7-2 and TRBJ2-3; 7 positions agree with TRBD2. The CDR3 has 17 residues. Germline V gene data show CDR1 as SGHTA and CDR2 as FQGNSA. V trimming: 3 bases; J trimming: 0 bases; junction bases outside the gene matches: 9. The CDR3 is CASSFESGATSTDTQYF. For the CDR3, the DNA is TGTGCCAGCAGCTTCGAGAGCGGGGCCACTAGCACAGATACGCAGTATTTT.

The CDR3 region is CASSESWGSVEQYF. In DNA form, the CDR3 reads TGTGCCAGCAGTGAATCCTGGGGCTCTGTCGAGCAGTACTTC. J is TRBJ2-7 and V is TRBV6-1; D is possibly TRBD1 (5 bases). V was pared by 2 bases and J by 6 bases, with 14 bases between. This CDR3 has 14 residues. CDR1 and CDR2 from the germline V gene are MNHNS and SASEGT.

The CDR3 bases are TGTGCCAGCAGTTCCCCGGAGGTCTATGGCTACACCTTC. Protein sequence: CASSSPEVYGYTF. The V gene is TRBV6-5, the J gene TRBJ1-2; D remains ambiguous. Trimming removed 4 bases from V and 4 bases from J, with 10 bases in between. The germline V gene encodes CDR1 MNHEY and CDR2 SVGAGI. The CDR3 spans 13 residues.

The gene calls are TRBV7-2 and TRBJ2-1, with unresolved D. Trimming removed 1 base from V and 5 bases from J, with 6 bases in between. Germline values: CDR1 SGHTA, CDR2 FQGNSA. The CDR3 runs to 13 residues. The CDR3 loop reads CASSLGPNNEQFF. The CDR3 coding sequence is TGTGCCAGCAGCTTAGGGCCGAACAATGAGCAGTTCTTC.

This clone came up once. The chain links TRBV28 to TRBJ2-7, with 7 nucleotides matching TRBD1. The CDR3 runs 14 residues. Trimming cost V 7 bases and J 5 bases; bases outside gene matches: 11. Germline assignment: CDR1 MDHEN and CDR2 SYDVKM. This chain's CDR3 is CASNTGQKPHEQYF. CDR3 DNA: TGTGCCAGCAACACGGGACAGAAGCCCCACGAGCAGTACTTC.

V and J are TRBV28 and TRBJ1-5; 7 bases are shared with TRBD1. V gave up 4 bases and J gave up 4 bases; unmatched junction bases: 7. Germline V CDR1 and CDR2: MDHEN, SYDVKM. There are 15 residues in the CDR3. CDR3 residues: CASSWGTDSNQPQHF. CDR3 DNA: TGTGCCAGCAGTTGGGGGACAGACTCAAATCAGCCCCAGCATTTT.

The genes are TRBV27 and TRBJ1-2, with 7 bases lining up with TRBD1. The J segment lost 4 bases and the V segment lost 6 bases, leaving 8 bases of the junction unmatched. The CDR3 is 14 residues long. Germline CDR1 reads MNHEY; CDR2 reads SMNVEV (reference sequence). The CDR3 region is CASSKQGMGYGYTF. The CDR3 DNA reads TGTGCCAGCAGCAAACAGGGGATGGGCTATGGCTACACCTTC.

The genes are TRBV2 and TRBJ1-1, with TRBD1 as a possible D gene (5 bases). Trimming pared 6 bases from V and 1 base from J, leaving 9 bases between. CDR3 length: 13 amino acids. CDR1 and CDR2 from the germline V gene are SNHLY and FYNNEI. DNA for the CDR3: TGTGCCAGCAGCGTGACAGAGAACACTGAAGCTTTCTTT. Its protein product is CASSVTENTEAFF.

This chain uses TRBV18 with TRBJ2-7; the match to TRBD1 covers 9 bases. CDR1 is KGHSH, CDR2 LQKENI, per germline. V lost 5 bases to trimming and J lost 5 bases; unmatched junction nucleotides: 7. This CDR3 has 14 residues. The CDR3, as DNA: TGTGCCAGCTCATCCGGGACAGGGTACCACGAGCAGTACTTC. It codes for CASSSGTGYHEQYF.

The J gene is TRBJ2-5, the V gene TRBV18; D is ambiguous. V was shortened by 8 bases and J by 2 bases, with 6 bases between the two germline ends. Per the germline V gene, CDR1 is KGHSH and CDR2 is LQKENI. The length of the CDR3 is 11 residues. The CDR3 sequence is CASRLQETQYF. The DNA of the CDR3 is TGTGCCAGCAGGTTACAAGAGACCCAGTACTTC.

This clone came up once. This chain connects TRBV11-1 to TRBJ1-5; D is undetermined. Trimming shortened V by 1 base and J by 1 base, and 2 bases separated the two germline ends. This CDR3 contains 13 residues. Per germline, CDR1 SGHAT and CDR2 FQDESV (reference sequence). The CDR3 protein is CASSLGSNQPQHF. In DNA form, the CDR3 reads TGTGCCAGCAGCTTAGGAAGCAATCAGCCCCAGCATTTT. Filled out from reference TRBV11-1 and TRBJ1-5, the complete variable domain reads EAEVAQSPRYKITEKSQAVAFWCDPISGHATLYWYRQILGQGPELLVQFQDESVVDDSQLPKDRFSAERLKGVDSTLKIQPAELGDSAMYLCASSLGSNQPQHFGDGTRLSIL.

The gene calls are TRBV9 and TRBJ2-1, with 8 positions matching TRBD2. The CDR3 consists of 16 residues. CDR1 and CDR2 (germline): SGDLS, YYNGEE. The ends lost 0 bases at V and 7 bases at J; junction bases unmatched: 9. CDR3 region: CASSVEGTSLWNEQFF. CDR3 sequence (DNA): TGTGCCAGCAGCGTAGAGGGGACTAGTCTTTGGAATGAGCAGTTCTTC. Combining the CDR3 with reference TRBV9 and TRBJ2-1 gives the whole variable domain DSGVTQTPKHLITATGQRVTLRCSPRSGDLSVYWYQQSLDQGLQFLIQYYNGEERAKGNILERFSAQQFPDLHSELNLSSLELGDSALYFCASSVEGTSLWNEQFFGPGTRLTVL.

The gene calls are TRBV27 and TRBJ1-2; D uncertain. The germline V gene has CDR1 MNHEY and CDR2 SMNVEV (reference sequence). The CDR3 runs to 14 residues. Between the trimmed V and J ends, which lost 3 bases and 6 bases, there was a span of 14 bases. CDR3 sequence (DNA): TGTGCCAGCAGTTTTGGGCAGGCGGGTGATGGCTACACCTTC. Translated, it gives CASSFGQAGDGYTF.

The V call is TRBV7-2, the J call TRBJ1-2; TRBD1 matches 8 bases. CDR3 length: 15 amino acids. Germline V gives CDR1 SGHTA, CDR2 FQGNSA. After removal of 5 bases from V and 4 bases from J, the junction contained 9 bases not matched to a gene. This chain's CDR3 is CASSPGQGQGYGYTF. CDR3 bases: TGTGCCAGCAGCCCCGGACAGGGCCAAGGCTATGGCTACACCTTC.

This chain joins TRBV3-1 (or the pseudogene TRBV3-2) and TRBJ1-3, with D uncertain. Trimming pared 1 base from V and 9 bases from J, leaving 13 bases between. Per the germline V gene, CDR1 is LGHDT and CDR2 is YNNKEL (reference sequence). The CDR3 is made up of 14 amino acids. The CDR3 sequence: CASSQGSKGGTIYF. CDR3 bases: TGTGCCAGCAGCCAAGGTTCAAAGGGAGGCACCATATATTTT.

This clone was recorded once. V and J are TRBV7-8 and TRBJ2-3; a weak D match, TRBD2 (6 bases). The V end was cut by 5 bases, the J end by 1 base, with 16 bases between. The germline V gene has CDR1 SGHVS and CDR2 FQNEAQ. The CDR3 runs to 16 residues. The DNA for the CDR3 is TGTGCCAGCAGCACCGCCGGGACTCCGGGCACAGATACGCAGTATTTT. It translates to CASSTAGTPGTDTQYF. Full variable domain (missing parts from reference TRBV7-8 and TRBJ2-3): GAGVSQSPRYKVAKRGQDVALRCDPISGHVSLFWYQQALGQGPEFLTYFQNEAQLDKSGLPSDRFFAERPEGSVSTLKIQRTQQEDSAVYLCASSTAGTPGTDTQYFGPGTRLTVL.

The chain joins TRBV7-3 to TRBJ1-1; D gene unclear. Germline V lookup: CDR1 SGHTA, CDR2 FQGTGA. Trimming cost V 3 bases and J 4 bases, with 12 bases left between them. The length of the CDR3 is 14 residues. The CDR3 nucleotides are TGTGCCAGCAGCTTTAGCAATCCCCCCACTGAAGCTTTCTTT. This codes for CASSFSNPPTEAFF.